A single sample gave rise to the 23 T cell receptor beta chains below, sequenced in a study of shared clonotypes between healthy human individuals. The table came from immunoSEQ multiplex PCR; TCRdb's copy has only in-frame clones and leaves some out. The sample lists 200,000 to 250,000 clones; 65% were seen once. The sequencing input was memory CD4+ T cells sorted from blood. Subset noted: CD45RA-negative fraction. Source of these receptors: a man younger than 45 in good health.

This chain connects TRBV7-8 to TRBJ2-7, with D hard to call. Between the trimmed V and J ends, which lost 5 bases and 2 bases, there was a span of 4 bases. Germline V CDR1 and CDR2: SGHVS, FQNEAQ. This CDR3 comprises 11 residues. In nucleotides, the CDR3 is TGTGCCAGCAGCCCCGCCTACGAGCAGTACTTC. Protein sequence: CASSPAYEQYF.

This chain connects TRBV11-3 to TRBJ2-7, with a weak D call TRBD1 (6 bases). The CDR3 totals 11 residues. CDR1 is SGHNT, CDR2 YENEEA, per germline. The ends were cut back, 10 bases at V and 4 bases at J, with 11 bases in the middle. DNA for the CDR3: TGTGCCATCTACACAGGGTACGAGCAGTACTTC. It codes for CAIYTGYEQYF.

The chain has TRBV10-2 and TRBJ2-6; D call uncertain. Trimming removed 6 bases from V and 0 bases from J, with 12 bases in between. CDR3 size: 16 residues. From germline, CDR1 is WSHSY and CDR2 SAAADI. This CDR3 reads CASRQISNSGANVLTF. The CDR3 region has the DNA TGCGCCAGCAGACAGATCTCCAACTCTGGGGCCAACGTCCTGACTTTC.

The CDR3 loop is CASSAGTGKTSYEQYF. DNA of the CDR3: TGTGCCAGCAGCGCAGGCACAGGGAAGACTTCCTACGAGCAGTACTTC. The chain carries TRBV9 and TRBJ2-7, with D tentatively TRBD1 (6 bases). The germline V and J ends were trimmed by 3 bases and 1 base, with 17 bases remaining between them. In germline, CDR1 is SGDLS, CDR2 YYNGEE. CDR3 length equals 16 residues.

The chain has TRBV25-1 and TRBJ1-5, with D possibly being TRBD1 (5 bases). V was cut by 3 bases and J by 2 bases, with 5 bases left in between. The CDR3 consists of 13 residues. CDR1 is MGHDK and CDR2 is SYGVNS in the germline V gene. The CDR3 DNA reads as TGTGCCAGCAGTGACAGGGGCAATCAGCCCCAGCATTTT. This translates into CASSDRGNQPQHF.

This clone was observed many times. V usage is TRBV7-8 and J usage is TRBJ2-7; possible D gene TRBD1, 6 bases. With 5 bases removed from V and 4 bases from J, the gap between germline ends came to 15 bases. In germline, CDR1 is SGHVS, CDR2 FQNEAQ. This CDR3 region has 14 residues. Written as DNA, the CDR3 is TGTGCCAGCAGCCGAGGCTCAACAGGGTACGAGCAGTACTTC. Translating it yields CASSRGSTGYEQYF.

This clone showed up just once. The chain links TRBV5-5 to TRBJ2-5, with D unclear. Trimming took off 4 bases at V and 5 bases at J, with 9 bases between the two ends. CDR1 is SGHKS, CDR2 YYEKEE, per germline (reference sequence). The CDR3 extends over 12 amino acids. CDR3 protein: CASSPDRETQYF. The CDR3 DNA reads TGTGCCAGCAGCCCGGATCGGGAGACCCAGTACTTC. The full variable domain, with the rest looked up from reference TRBV5-5 and TRBJ2-5, is DAGVTQSPTHLIKTRGQQVTLRCSPISGHKSVSWYQQVLGQGPQFIFQYYEKEERGRGNFPDRFSARQFPNYSSELNVNALLLGDSALYLCASSPDRETQYFGPGTRLLVL.

This clone was counted a few times. One junction end does not reproduce the germline sequence, and a read error may be involved. V usage is TRBV15 and J usage is TRBJ1-4; 7 bases agree with TRBD1. CDR1 and CDR2 (germline): LNHNV, YYDKDF (reference sequence). The CDR3 contains 11 residues. The CDR3 bases are TGTGCCACCAGCAGCTTCAGACAGGGCGGGTTT. Translating it yields CATSSFRQGGF.

This clone showed up just a few times. The chain carries TRBV28 and TRBJ1-1; D remains ambiguous. The V end was cut by 7 bases, the J end by 1 base, with 13 bases between. The CDR3 has 14 residues. The germline gives CDR1 MDHEN, CDR2 SYDVKM. DNA for the CDR3: TGTGCCAGCACTAACAGCTTGTCGAACACTGAAGCTTTCTTT. Its translation is CASTNSLSNTEAFF.

This clone was counted many times. V gene TRBV5-1 combines with J gene TRBJ1-4; 8 nucleotides line up with TRBD1. Germline-derived CDR1 and CDR2 are SGHRS and YFSETQ. Losses at the gene ends were 4 bases for V and 6 bases for J; bases not matched to a gene: 5. The CDR3 contains 14 residues. CDR3 nucleotides: TGCGCCAGCAGCGGACAGGGTCCGCATGAAAAACTGTTTTTT. Amino acids: CASSGQGPHEKLFF.

The chain has TRBV18 and TRBJ2-3; weak D call: TRBD1 (5 bases). The CDR3 is 16 amino acids. The germline V gene has CDR1 KGHSH and CDR2 LQKENI. The germline V and J ends were trimmed by 6 bases and 2 bases, with 18 bases remaining between them. The CDR3 sequence is CASSPPMGRSTDTQYF. DNA of the CDR3: TGTGCCAGCTCCCCGCCAATGGGGCGATCCACAGATACGCAGTATTTT.

In this sample, this clone turned up a few times. The CDR3 region is CASSPLSGSGYNEQFF. CDR3 coding DNA: TGTGCCAGCAGCCCACTTAGCGGGAGTGGGTACAATGAGCAGTTCTTC. The chain combines TRBV7-6 with TRBJ2-1, with 9 positions matching TRBD2. This CDR3 spans 16 amino acids. The ends lost 5 bases at V and 4 bases at J; junction bases unmatched: 9. From germline, CDR1 is SGHVS and CDR2 FNYEAQ.

This clone was detected only a few times. The chain is built from TRBV18 and TRBJ2-6; D unclear. CDR1 is KGHSH, CDR2 LQKENI, per germline. V dropped 6 bases and J dropped 0 bases, with 6 bases sitting between them. The CDR3 spans 14 residues. For the CDR3, the DNA is TGTGCCAGCTCCGAATACTCTGGGGCCAACGTCCTGACTTTC. Protein product: CASSEYSGANVLTF.

The chain has TRBV10-1 and TRBJ2-7; tentative D call: TRBD1 (7 bases). The V end lost 2 bases, the J end lost 2 bases, and 13 bases lay between the germline ends. This CDR3 comprises 15 residues. Germline V gene sequence: CDR1 WNHNN, CDR2 SYGVQD (reference sequence). CDR3 nucleotides: TGCGCCAGCAGTGAGGGGGGGACAGTTGCCTACGAGCAGTACTTC. Translating gives CASSEGGTVAYEQYF.

The chain joins TRBV5-4 to TRBJ2-3; no clear D gene. Trimming stripped 3 bases from V and 0 bases from J, with 8 bases between. The CDR3 is 14 amino acids. Germline lookup yields CDR1 SGHNT and CDR2 YYREEE (reference sequence). The CDR3 protein is CASSSADSTDTQYF. CDR3 bases: TGTGCCAGCAGCTCTGCCGACAGCACAGATACGCAGTATTTT.

The chain is built from TRBV5-4 and TRBJ2-7; TRBD1 might be the D (5 bases). V was shortened by 1 base and J by 2 bases, with 10 bases between the two germline ends. In germline, CDR1 is SGHNT, CDR2 YYREEE (reference sequence). The CDR3 covers 14 residues. CDR3 in DNA: TGTGCCAGCAGCTTGCAGGGTACCACCTACGAGCAGTACTTC. It is translated as CASSLQGTTYEQYF.

This clone was observed a handful of times. The J gene is TRBJ2-5, the V gene TRBV11-3; 9 nucleotides match TRBD1. The CDR3 covers 14 residues. Unmatched junction bases numbered 4, after V lost 5 bases and J lost 3 bases. CDR1 SGHNT and CDR2 YENEEA come from the germline V gene. Written as DNA, the CDR3 is TGTGCCAGCAGCCCCGGGACAGGGAAAGAGACCCAGTACTTC. Its protein product is CASSPGTGKETQYF.

This clone has a handful of counts. The V gene is TRBV29-1, the J gene TRBJ1-5; no clear D gene. This CDR3 comprises 13 residues. Germline lookup yields CDR1 SQVTM and CDR2 ANQGSEA. CDR3 residues: CTALWVVDQPQHF. DNA for the CDR3: TGCACCGCTCTGTGGGTGGTCGATCAGCCCCAGCATTTT.

The chain couples TRBV5-1 to TRBJ1-3; the D is unclear. From germline, CDR1 is SGHRS and CDR2 YFSETQ. The CDR3 contains 14 residues. Trimming took 3 bases from V and 1 from J, leaving 8 bases between them. The CDR3 here is CASSYQSSGNTIYF. The CDR3 DNA is TGCGCCAGCAGCTACCAGTCGTCTGGAAACACCATATATTTT.

The CDR3 protein is CASSLNSRNEQFF. For the CDR3, the DNA is TGTGCCAGCAGCTTAAATTCCCGGAATGAGCAGTTCTTC. V and J are TRBV7-3 and TRBJ2-1; D is ambiguous. Germline V gene lookup returns CDR1 SGHTA and CDR2 FQGTGA. This CDR3 spans 13 amino acids. Trimming removed 1 base from V and 7 bases from J, with 8 bases in between.

The gene calls are TRBV5-1 and TRBJ2-1; TRBD1 matches at 7 bases. Germline loops: CDR1 SGHRS, CDR2 YFSETQ. The ends lost 1 base at V and 7 bases at J; junction bases unmatched: 11. This CDR3 is 16 amino acids long. As DNA, the CDR3 is TGCGCCAGCAGCTTGACTCCTCCTGTACAGGGGAATGAGCAGTTCTTC. It specifies CASSLTPPVQGNEQFF.

The chain is built from TRBV18 and TRBJ1-1; a possible D gene is TRBD1 (6 bases). The ends were cut back, 3 bases at V and 11 bases at J, with 22 bases in the middle. CDR3 size: 15 residues. Germline V CDR1 and CDR2: KGHSH, LQKENI. The CDR3 protein is CASSPTQGGFPAAFF. As DNA, the CDR3 is TGTGCCAGCTCACCTACACAGGGAGGGTTCCCTGCTGCTTTCTTT.

Worth noting for this clone: An end of the junction differs from the germline gene, which may be a read error. The chain links TRBV7-7 to TRBJ2-3; either TRBD1 or TRBD2 may fit D (5 bases each). Germline V lookup: CDR1 SSHAT, CDR2 FNYEAQ (reference sequence). The length of the CDR3 is 15 residues. CDR3 nucleotide sequence: TGTGCTAGCAGCCCGCAGGGTGAGGGGACAGATACGCAGTATTTT. It translates to CASSPQGEGTDTQYF.